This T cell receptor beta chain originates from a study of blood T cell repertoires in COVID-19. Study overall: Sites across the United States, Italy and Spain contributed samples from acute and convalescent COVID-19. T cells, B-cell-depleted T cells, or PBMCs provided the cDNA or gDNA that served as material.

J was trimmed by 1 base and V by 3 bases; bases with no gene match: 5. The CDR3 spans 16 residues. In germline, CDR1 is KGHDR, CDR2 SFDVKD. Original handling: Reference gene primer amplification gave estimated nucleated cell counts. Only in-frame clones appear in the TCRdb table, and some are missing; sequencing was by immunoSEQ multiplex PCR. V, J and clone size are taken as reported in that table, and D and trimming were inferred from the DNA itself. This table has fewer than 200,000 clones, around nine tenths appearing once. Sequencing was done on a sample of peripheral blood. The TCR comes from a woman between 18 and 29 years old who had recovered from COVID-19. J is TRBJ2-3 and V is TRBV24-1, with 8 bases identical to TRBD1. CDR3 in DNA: TGTGCCACCAGTGATACTCCGGGACAGGGCACAGATACGCAGTATTTT. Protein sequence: CATSDTPGQGTDTQYF.